The 14 T cell receptor beta chains below were found in one sample sequenced in a study of shared clonotypes between healthy human individuals. Method: immunoSEQ multiplex PCR; TCRdb's copy keeps in-frame clones and lacks some. The sample contains about 2.4 million clones, over 85% of which appear only once. The material sequenced was naive CD4+ T cells from PBMCs. Stated subset: CD45RA+ positively selected. The receptors here all came from a man younger than 30 in good health. Some clones in this sample may be carry-over from other donors' samples.

This clone appeared once. This chain's CDR3 is CASSQVGGSDTQYF. The CDR3, as DNA: TGCGCCAGCAGCCAAGTTGGGGGGTCAGATACGCAGTATTTT. The chain employs TRBV4-1 and TRBJ2-3, with D perhaps matching TRBD2 (6 bases). The V end was cut by 1 base, the J end by 4 bases, with 9 bases between. CDR1 is MGHRA and CDR2 is YSYEKL in the germline V gene. The CDR3 contains 14 residues.

V usage is TRBV7-9 and J usage is TRBJ1-3; D unclear. CDR3 length: 13 residues. Between the trimmed V and J ends, which lost 4 bases and 0 bases, there was a span of 4 bases. The germline V gene encodes CDR1 SEHNR and CDR2 FQNEAQ (reference sequence). CDR3 DNA: TGTGCCAGCAGCTCTAGCTCTGGAAACACCATATATTTT. Protein product: CASSSSSGNTIYF.

In the case of this clone: One end of the junction varies from germline; a read error may be responsible. The gene calls are TRBV6-5 and TRBJ2-7; TRBD2 matches at 13 bases. The CDR3 consists of 15 residues. In germline, CDR1 is MNHEY, CDR2 SVGAGI. The CDR3 DNA reads TGTGTCAGCACCCAATCCGGGACTAGCGGGAAACTTTGGCACTTC. Translating gives CVSTQSGTSGKLWHF.

The chain uses TRBV18 and TRBJ1-4, with D unclear. CDR1 is KGHSH, CDR2 LQKENI, per germline. This CDR3 contains 16 residues. V lost 2 bases, J lost 0 bases, and 10 bases lay in between. CDR3 in amino acids: CASSPSTRATNEKLFF. In nucleotides, the CDR3 is TGTGCCAGCTCACCAAGTACGCGAGCAACTAATGAAAAACTGTTTTTT.

This chain links TRBV6-1 with TRBJ1-1; no definite D call. The germline CDR1 and CDR2 sequences are MNHNS and SASEGT. V was trimmed by 2 bases and J by 6 bases, leaving 16 bases between them. There are 15 residues in the CDR3. In DNA form, the CDR3 reads TGTGCCAGCAGTGAAATGTACTGGGGTACGGCTGAAGCTTTCTTT. Translated: CASSEMYWGTAEAFF.

The V call is TRBV29-1, the J call TRBJ2-3; 12 nucleotides agree with TRBD2. Germline loops: CDR1 SQVTM, CDR2 ANQGSEA. Trimming at V came to 4 bases and at J to 1 base, leaving 3 bases not matched to a gene. This CDR3 is 15 amino acids long. CDR3 nucleotides: TGCAGCGTTGTGACTAGCGGGAGAGGCACAGATACGCAGTATTTT. As protein: CSVVTSGRGTDTQYF.

The J gene is TRBJ2-7, the V gene TRBV7-8; D could derive from TRBD1 or TRBD2 (6 bases each). The CDR3 length is 13 residues. The V gene's germline CDR1 is SGHVS and CDR2 FQNEAQ. V dropped 5 bases and J dropped 6 bases, with 14 bases sitting between them. DNA of the CDR3: TGTGCCAGCAGCCGCGGCCGGGGGCCCGAGCAGTACTTC. This translates into CASSRGRGPEQYF.

The chain joins TRBV7-2 to TRBJ2-1; 9 bases are a match to TRBD1. V trimming: 5 bases; J trimming: 7 bases; junction bases outside the gene matches: 12. This CDR3 region has 16 residues. Germline assignment: CDR1 SGHTA and CDR2 FQGNSA. The CDR3 here is CASSPRTGVLRNEQFF. In nucleotides, the CDR3 is TGTGCCAGCAGCCCCCGGACAGGGGTCCTACGGAATGAGCAGTTCTTC.

This clone appeared once. This chain joins TRBV6-5 and TRBJ2-3; 8 positions agree with TRBD2. This CDR3 has 12 residues. The V gene's germline CDR1 is MNHEY and CDR2 SVGAGI. DNA of the CDR3: TGTCCTCACCGGGGGGGAACAGATACGCAGTATTTT. Protein product: CPHRGGTDTQYF.

This chain connects TRBV9 to TRBJ1-4, with 8 bases that match TRBD1. This CDR3 is 17 amino acids long. The germline gives CDR1 SGDLS, CDR2 YYNGEE. V lost 4 bases, J lost 2 bases, and 10 bases stayed unmatched. This chain's CDR3 is CASSRFGQGSTNEKLFF. CDR3 nucleotide sequence: TGTGCCAGCAGCCGATTCGGACAGGGAAGCACTAATGAAAAACTGTTTTTT.

V is TRBV10-3 and J is TRBJ2-2, with D perhaps matching TRBD2 (5 bases). Trimming took off 4 bases at V and 2 bases at J, with 14 bases between the two ends. CDR1 and CDR2 (germline): ENHRY, SYGVKD. This CDR3 has 16 amino acids. Here the CDR3 reads CAISVLEGGNTGELFF. The DNA of the CDR3 is TGTGCCATCAGTGTCCTTGAGGGCGGAAACACCGGGGAGCTGTTTTTT.

This clone was counted a single time. V usage is TRBV7-9 and J usage is TRBJ2-1, with 7 bases aligning to TRBD1. The germline V gene has CDR1 SEHNR and CDR2 FQNEAQ (reference sequence). V shed 5 bases and J 0 bases; nucleotides not matched to a gene: 13. This CDR3 is 18 amino acids long. CDR3 DNA sequence: TGTGCCAGCAGCACTTTTAGACAGGGCTTTAGCTCCTACAATGAGCAGTTCTTC. Translated, it gives CASSTFRQGFSSYNEQFF.

Comment on this clone: This sample also contains other DNA sequences that code for the same CDR3. The gene calls are TRBV2 and TRBJ1-3; D is unresolved. With 2 bases removed from V and 4 bases from J, the gap between germline ends came to 6 bases. CDR1 SNHLY and CDR2 FYNNEI come from the germline V gene. The CDR3 runs 13 residues. CDR3 DNA: TGTGCCAGCAGTGAAAGAGGGGGAAACACCATATATTTT. Amino acids: CASSERGGNTIYF.

A remark on this clone: Other DNA sequences in this specimen translate into the identical CDR3. J is TRBJ2-3 and V is TRBV19; 9 bases line up with TRBD2. The length of the CDR3 is 13 residues. Unmatched junction bases numbered 3, after V lost 8 bases and J lost 3 bases. Germline CDR1 LNHDA, CDR2 SQIVND (reference sequence). The CDR3 is CASRREGTDTQYF. In nucleotides, the CDR3 is TGTGCCAGTCGGCGGGAGGGGACAGATACGCAGTATTTT.